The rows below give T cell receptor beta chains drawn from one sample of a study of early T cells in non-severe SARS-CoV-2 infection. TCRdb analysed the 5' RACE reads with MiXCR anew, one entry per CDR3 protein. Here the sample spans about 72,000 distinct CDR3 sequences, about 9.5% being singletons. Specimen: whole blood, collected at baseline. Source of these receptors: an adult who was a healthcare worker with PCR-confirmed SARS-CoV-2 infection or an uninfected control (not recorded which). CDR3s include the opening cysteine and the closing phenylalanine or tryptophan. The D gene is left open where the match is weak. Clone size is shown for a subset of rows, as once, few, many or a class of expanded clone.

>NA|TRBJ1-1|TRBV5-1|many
TGCGCCAGCAGGGTTGACCTTATTGGGGGCACTGAAGCTTTCTTT
CASRVDLIGGTEAFF
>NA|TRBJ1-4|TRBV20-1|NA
TGCAGTGCTAGTTTTTCCACCGCAACTAATGAAAAACTGTTTTTT
CSASFSTATNEKLFF
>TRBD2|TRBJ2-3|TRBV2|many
TGTGCCAGCAGTGGAACTAGCGGGGGGGCAACAGATACGCAGTATTTT
CASSGTSGGATDTQYF
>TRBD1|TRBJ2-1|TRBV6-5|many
TGTGCCAGCAGTTACGGCAGGGGGAGTGAGCAGTTCTTC
CASSYGRGSEQFF
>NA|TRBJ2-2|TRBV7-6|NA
TGTGCCAGCAGCTTGACTACTTCACATGGGGAGCTGTTTTTT
CASSLTTSHGELFF
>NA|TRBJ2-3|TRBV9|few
TGTGCCAGCAGCGTAGCTACTAGAATAGATACGCAGTATTTT
CASSVATRIDTQYF
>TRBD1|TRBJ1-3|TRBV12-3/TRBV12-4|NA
TGTGCCAGCAGGTGGGACAGGGCTGGAAACACCATATATTTT
CASRWDRAGNTIYF
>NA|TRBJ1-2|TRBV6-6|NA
TGTGCCAGCAGTTACGCCACGGAACCTCTTCGGTATGGCTACACCTTC
CASSYATEPLRYGYTF
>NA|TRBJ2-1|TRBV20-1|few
TGCAGTGCTAGAGAAAGAAACAATGAGCAGTTCTTC
CSARERNNEQFF
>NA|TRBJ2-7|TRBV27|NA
TGTGCCAGCAGTTGGTTATGGGGATACGAGCAGTACTTC
CASSWLWGYEQYF
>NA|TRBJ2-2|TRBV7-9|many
TGTGCCAGCAGCCCCTCGGAGGGGAGAACCGGGGAGCTGTTTTTT
CASSPSEGRTGELFF
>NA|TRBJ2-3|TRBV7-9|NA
TGTGCCAGCAGCTTAGTGCTCCATGGGGGCCCTAGCACAGATACGCAGTATTTT
CASSLVLHGGPSTDTQYF
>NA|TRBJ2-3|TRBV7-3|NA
TGTGCCAGCAGCCCGCGCCGGGGTGGGAAGAATACGCAGTATTTT
CASSPRRGGKNTQYF
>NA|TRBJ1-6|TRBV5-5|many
TGTGCCAGCAGCGCGGAGGTTTCACCCCTCCACTTT
CASSAEVSPLHF
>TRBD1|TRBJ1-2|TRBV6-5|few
TGTGCCAGCAGACGCGCCGGGACAGGGAATGGCTACACCTTC
CASRRAGTGNGYTF
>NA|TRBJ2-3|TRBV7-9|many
TGTGCCAGCAGCTCGGACGGGCCGGCGGGTACGCAGTATTTT
CASSSDGPAGTQYF
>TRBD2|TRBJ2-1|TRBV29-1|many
TGCAGCGCCACTAGCGGGGGGGCCCCGGGCAATGAGCAGTTCTTC
CSATSGGAPGNEQFF
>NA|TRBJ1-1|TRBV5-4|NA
TGTGCCAGCAGCTCAGGACACGGAATCGGTGAAGCTTTCTTT
CASSSGHGIGEAFF
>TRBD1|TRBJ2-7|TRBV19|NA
TGTGCCAGTAGTATATCCCCTTCGACAGGGACCTACGAGCAGTACTTC
CASSISPSTGTYEQYF
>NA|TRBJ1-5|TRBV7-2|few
TGTGCCAGCAGCTGGACAGATGCTCAGCCCCAGCATTTT
CASSWTDAQPQHF
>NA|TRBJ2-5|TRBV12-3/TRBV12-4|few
TGTGCCAGCGGAGGTCCCGAGACCCAGTACTTC
CASGGPETQYF
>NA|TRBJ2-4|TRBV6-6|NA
TGTGCCAGCAGTTTAGCTCTAGCCAAAAACATTCAGTACTTC
CASSLALAKNIQYF
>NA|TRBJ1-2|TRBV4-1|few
TGCGCCAGCAGCCAAGCGGCGACGGGAAACCCATATGGCTACACCTTC
CASSQAATGNPYGYTF
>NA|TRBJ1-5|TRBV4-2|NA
TGTGCCAGCAGCCAAGATCCCTTTCAGAGAAGCAATCAGCCCCAGCATTTT
CASSQDPFQRSNQPQHF
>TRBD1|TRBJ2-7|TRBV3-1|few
TGTGCCAGCAGCCAAGAGACCTCCTGGGACAGGGTTTACGAGCAGTACTTC
CASSQETSWDRVYEQYF
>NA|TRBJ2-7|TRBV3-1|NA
TGTGCCAGCAGCCAACGGGTCGGACCCTACGAGCAGTACTTC
CASSQRVGPYEQYF
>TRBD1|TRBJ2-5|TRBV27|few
TGTGCCAGCAGACCTAGACAGGGATTGGGAGAGACCCAGTACTTC
CASRPRQGLGETQYF
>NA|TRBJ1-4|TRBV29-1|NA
TGCAGCGTTGCCCTAAACTTTAATGAAAAACTGTTTTTT
CSVALNFNEKLFF
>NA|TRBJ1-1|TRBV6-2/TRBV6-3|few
TGTGCCAGCAGTCCCCGGGACGGACTGAACACTGAAGCTTTCTTT
CASSPRDGLNTEAFF
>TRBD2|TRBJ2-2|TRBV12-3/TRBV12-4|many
TGTGCCAGCAGGGCCATAGCGGGGGGTGACACCGGGGAGCTGTTTTTT
CASRAIAGGDTGELFF
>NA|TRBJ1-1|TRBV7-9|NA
TGTGCCAGCAGCAAGGACATGAACACTGAAGCTTTCTTT
CASSKDMNTEAFF
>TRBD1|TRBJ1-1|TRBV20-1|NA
TGCAGTGCCCCTTCGGACAGGGATAACACTGAAGCTTTCTTT
CSAPSDRDNTEAFF
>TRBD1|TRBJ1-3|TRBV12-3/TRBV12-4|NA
TGTGCCAGCAGGAATCAGGGGGCCGGTGGAAACACCATATATTTT
CASRNQGAGGNTIYF
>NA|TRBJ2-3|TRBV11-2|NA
TGTGCCAGCAGCTTGAGGGTGTTGGATACGCAGTATTTT
CASSLRVLDTQYF
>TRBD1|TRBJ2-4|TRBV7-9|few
TGTGCCAGCAGCTTAGGACAGGGCGTTGGTAGAAACATTCAGTACTTC
CASSLGQGVGRNIQYF
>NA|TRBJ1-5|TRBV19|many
TGTGCCAGTAGTATTGGTCAGGACGAATTCGATCAGCCCCAGCATTTT
CASSIGQDEFDQPQHF
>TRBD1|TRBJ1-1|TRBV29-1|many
TGCAGCGTTGATGGTAACAGGGGGTACACTGAAGCTTTCTTT
CSVDGNRGYTEAFF
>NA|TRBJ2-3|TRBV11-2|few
TGTGCCAGCAGCTTATTGTGGGGGAACACAGATACGCAGTATTTT
CASSLLWGNTDTQYF
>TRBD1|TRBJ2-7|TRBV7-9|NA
TGTGCCAGCAGCTCGGACAGGGTCATCTACGAGCAGTACTTC
CASSSDRVIYEQYF
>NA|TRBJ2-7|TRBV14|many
TGTGCCAGCAGCCAAGAGGCGGGATACGAGCAGTACTTC
CASSQEAGYEQYF
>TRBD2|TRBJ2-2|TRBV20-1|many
TGCAGTGCTAGACCATTAGCGGGGGTGAACACCGGGGAGCTGTTTTTT
CSARPLAGVNTGELFF